The sequence of this T cell receptor (beta chain) was determined in a study of control samples from healthy donors and cancer patients. This table comes from immunoSEQ multiplex PCR, and its TCRdb copy is limited to in-frame clones, with some not included. Here the sample spans approximately 160,000 clones, 90% to 95% being singletons. Germline V gene lookup returns CDR1 MNHNS and CDR2 SASEGT. V shed 3 bases and J shed 8 bases, with 16 bases lying between them. CDR3 length equals 15 residues. Sequenced input: blood. The TCR comes from a woman between 55 and 75 years old in good health. The chain has TRBV6-1 and TRBJ1-4; unclear D gene. CDR3: CASSDGRFPQEKLFF. For the CDR3, the DNA is TGTGCCAGCAGTGACGGCAGGTTCCCTCAGGAAAAACTGTTTTTT.